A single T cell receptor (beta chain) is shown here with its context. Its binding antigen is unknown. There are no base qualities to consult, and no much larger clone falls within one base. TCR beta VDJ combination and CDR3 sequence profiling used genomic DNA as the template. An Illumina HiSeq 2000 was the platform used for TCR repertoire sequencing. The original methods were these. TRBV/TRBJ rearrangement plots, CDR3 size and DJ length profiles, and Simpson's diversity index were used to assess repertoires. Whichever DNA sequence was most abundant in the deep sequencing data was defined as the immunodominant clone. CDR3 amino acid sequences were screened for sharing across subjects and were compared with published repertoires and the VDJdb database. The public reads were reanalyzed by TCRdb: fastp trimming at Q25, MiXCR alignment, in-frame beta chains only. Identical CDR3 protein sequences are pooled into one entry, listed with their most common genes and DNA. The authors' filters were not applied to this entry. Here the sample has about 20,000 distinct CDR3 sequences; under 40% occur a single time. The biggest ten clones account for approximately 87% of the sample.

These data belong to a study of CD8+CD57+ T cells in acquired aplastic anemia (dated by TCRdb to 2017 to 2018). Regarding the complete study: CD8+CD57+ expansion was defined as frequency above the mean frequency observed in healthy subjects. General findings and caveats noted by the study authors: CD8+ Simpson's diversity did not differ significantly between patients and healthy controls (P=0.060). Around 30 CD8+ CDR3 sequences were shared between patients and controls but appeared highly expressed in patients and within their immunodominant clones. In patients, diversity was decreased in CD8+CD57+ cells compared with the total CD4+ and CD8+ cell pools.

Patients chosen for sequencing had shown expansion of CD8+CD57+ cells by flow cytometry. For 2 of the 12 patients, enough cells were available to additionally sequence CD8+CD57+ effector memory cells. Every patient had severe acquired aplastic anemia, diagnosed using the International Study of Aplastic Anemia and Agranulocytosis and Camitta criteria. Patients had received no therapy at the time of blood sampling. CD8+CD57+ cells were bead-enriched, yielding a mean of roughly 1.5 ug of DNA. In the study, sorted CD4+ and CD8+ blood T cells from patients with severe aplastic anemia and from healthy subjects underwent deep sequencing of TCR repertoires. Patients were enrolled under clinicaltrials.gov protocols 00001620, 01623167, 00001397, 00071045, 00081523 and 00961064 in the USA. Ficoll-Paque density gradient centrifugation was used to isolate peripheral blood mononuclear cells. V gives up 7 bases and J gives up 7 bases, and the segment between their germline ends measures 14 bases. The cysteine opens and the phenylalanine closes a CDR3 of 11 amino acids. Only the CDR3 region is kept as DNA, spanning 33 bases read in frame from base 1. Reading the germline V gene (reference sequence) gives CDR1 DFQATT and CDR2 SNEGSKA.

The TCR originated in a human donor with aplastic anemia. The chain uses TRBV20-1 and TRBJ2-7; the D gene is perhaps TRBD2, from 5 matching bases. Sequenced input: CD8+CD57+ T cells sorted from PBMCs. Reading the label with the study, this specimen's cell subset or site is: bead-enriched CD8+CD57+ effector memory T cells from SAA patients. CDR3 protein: CSVPGSEEQYF. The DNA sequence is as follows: TGCAGTGTACCGGGGAGTGAGGAGCAGTACTTC.